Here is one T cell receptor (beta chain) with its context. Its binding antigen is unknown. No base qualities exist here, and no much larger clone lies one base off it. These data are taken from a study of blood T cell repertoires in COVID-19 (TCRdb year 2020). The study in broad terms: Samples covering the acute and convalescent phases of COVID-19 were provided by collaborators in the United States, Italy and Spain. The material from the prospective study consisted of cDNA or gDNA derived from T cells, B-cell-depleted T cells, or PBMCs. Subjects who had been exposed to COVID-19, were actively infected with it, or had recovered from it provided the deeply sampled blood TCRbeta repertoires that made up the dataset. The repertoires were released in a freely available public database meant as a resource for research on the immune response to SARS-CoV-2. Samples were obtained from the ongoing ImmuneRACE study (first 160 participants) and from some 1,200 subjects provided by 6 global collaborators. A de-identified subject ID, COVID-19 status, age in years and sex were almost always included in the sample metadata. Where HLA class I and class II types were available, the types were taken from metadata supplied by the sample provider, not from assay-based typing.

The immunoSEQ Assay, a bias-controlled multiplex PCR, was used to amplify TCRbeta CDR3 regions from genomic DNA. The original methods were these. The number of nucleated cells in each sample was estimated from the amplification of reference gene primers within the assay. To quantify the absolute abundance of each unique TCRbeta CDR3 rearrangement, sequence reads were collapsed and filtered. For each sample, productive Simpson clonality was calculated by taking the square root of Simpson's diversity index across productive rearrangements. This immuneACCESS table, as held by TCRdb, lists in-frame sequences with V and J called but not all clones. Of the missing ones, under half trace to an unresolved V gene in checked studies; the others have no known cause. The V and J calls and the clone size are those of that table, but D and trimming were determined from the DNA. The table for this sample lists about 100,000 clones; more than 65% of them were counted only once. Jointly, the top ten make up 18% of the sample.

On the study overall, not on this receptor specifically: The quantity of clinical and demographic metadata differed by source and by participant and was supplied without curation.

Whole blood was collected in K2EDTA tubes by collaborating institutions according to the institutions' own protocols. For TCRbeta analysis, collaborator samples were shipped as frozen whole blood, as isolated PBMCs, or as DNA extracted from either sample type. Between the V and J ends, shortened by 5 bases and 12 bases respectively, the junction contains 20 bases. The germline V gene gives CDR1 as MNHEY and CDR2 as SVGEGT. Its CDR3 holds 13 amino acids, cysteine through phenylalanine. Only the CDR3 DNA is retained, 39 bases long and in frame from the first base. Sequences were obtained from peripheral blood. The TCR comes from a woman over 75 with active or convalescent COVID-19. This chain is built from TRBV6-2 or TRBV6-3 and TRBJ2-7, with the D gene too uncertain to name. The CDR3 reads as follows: CASSDRWNRGPYF. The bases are TGTGCCAGCAGTGATCGGTGGAATCGAGGCCCGTACTTC.